The source of this T cell receptor (beta chain) is a study of cytomegalovirus exposure and HLA in healthy donors. The wider study: Sequencing of about 179 million T cells in an earlier analysis found around 100 million unique TCR beta sequences.

The CDR3 runs to 15 residues. Looked up from germline, CDR1 is ENHRY and CDR2 is SYGVKD. The V gene end was trimmed by 11 bases and the J gene end by 3 bases; junction bases not matched to a gene: 11. About this clone: Its target is not known.

Researchers ran the PCR with 60 Vbeta and 13 Jbeta primers. Libraries were prepared by immunoSEQ multiplex PCR; TCRdb keeps only in-frame clonotypes and omits some of them. The sample lists some 160,000 clones, around three quarters occurring once. Study-level results: There were 150 to 200 TCR beta chains listed as cytomegalovirus-associated. V- and J-gene trimming in TCR beta was tied to a missense DCLRE1C variant by an analysis performed later.

This sequence joins TRBV10-3 and TRBJ2-1; 9 nucleotides agree with TRBD1. The sequenced sample was PBMCs. The clonotype originates from a man aged 40-50 years in good health and CMV-seronegative. This CDR3 reads CASSGTGFYYNEQFF. DNA for the CDR3: TGTGCCTCCTCCGGGACAGGGTTCTACTACAATGAGCAGTTCTTC.